These 11 T cell receptor beta chains share one sample of origin, sequenced in a study of CD8 T cells in ankylosing spondylitis. A single record per CDR3 protein comes from TCRdb applying MiXCR to the 5' RACE reads. Among 250,000 to 400,000 distinct CDR3 sequences listed, approximately 10% were seen once. Material for sequencing was blood, either unsorted or a sorted T cell fraction (not recorded which). The origin of the receptors is a female donor with ankylosing spondylitis or in good health (not recorded which).

A few counts support this clonotype. The V and J genes are TRBV11-2 and TRBJ2-3; TRBD2 matches 7 bases. The CDR3 is made up of 16 amino acids. With V trimmed by 1 base and J by 2 bases, 6 bases remained unmatched. Germline values: CDR1 SGHAT, CDR2 FQNNGV. CDR3: CASSLGRLAVTDTQYF. CDR3 nucleotide sequence: TGTGCCAGCAGCTTAGGTCGCCTAGCGGTCACAGATACGCAGTATTTT.

Ten or more counts support this clonotype. CDR3 DNA: TGTGCCAGCAGCTTAGACGGGGTTACAGATACGCAGTATTTT. The encoded protein is CASSLDGVTDTQYF. The chain carries TRBV7-2 and TRBJ2-3; maybe TRBD2 (5 bases). CDR3 length equals 14 residues. Trimming left V 1 base short and J 3 bases short, with 8 bases between. Germline CDR1 and CDR2: SGHTA and FQGNSA. Using reference TRBV7-2 and TRBJ2-3 for the parts outside the CDR3, the full variable domain is GAGVSQSPSNKVTEKGKDVELRCDPISGHTALYWYRQSLGQGLEFLIYFQGNSAPDKSGLPSDRFSAERTGGSVSTLTIQRTQQEDSAVYLCASSLDGVTDTQYFGPGTRLTVL.

This clonotype occurred many times. This rearrangement joins TRBV29-1 to TRBJ2-1; 11 positions agree with TRBD2. The CDR3 loop spans 16 amino acids. J was trimmed by 3 bases and V by 6 bases; bases with no gene match: 10. The germline gives CDR1 SQVTM, CDR2 ANQGSEA. The DNA of the CDR3 is TGCAGCGTGGGTGGGGAAGGGACTAGCGGCTACAATGAGCAGTTCTTC. This codes for CSVGGEGTSGYNEQFF.

This clonotype was recorded at least ten times. The chain uses TRBV7-2 and TRBJ2-1, with 9 nucleotides matching TRBD1. Germline CDR1 is SGHTA and CDR2 is FQGNSA. Trimming removed 6 bases from V and 4 bases from J; junction bases left unmatched: 7. The CDR3 has 15 amino acids. The CDR3 loop is CASRRGQGRYNEQFF. The CDR3 nucleotides read TGTGCCAGCAGACGGGGACAGGGAAGATACAATGAGCAGTTCTTC.

This clonotype appeared many times. The chain carries TRBV10-3 and TRBJ2-7; D not resolved. The CDR3 loop spans 11 amino acids. Germline V lookup: CDR1 ENHRY, CDR2 SYGVKD. The V end lost 6 bases, the J end lost 0 bases, and 3 bases lay between the germline ends. The CDR3 sequence: CAIRDSYEQYF. For the CDR3, the DNA is TGTGCCATCAGGGACTCCTACGAGCAGTACTTC.

This clonotype was detected ten times or more. The CDR3 loop is CATRGTRNNEQFF. CDR3 DNA sequence: TGTGCCACCAGAGGGACACGAAACAATGAGCAGTTCTTC. The rearrangement joins TRBV24-1 to TRBJ2-1; possibly TRBD1 for D (6 bases). The CDR3 consists of 13 residues. CDR1 is KGHDR and CDR2 is SFDVKD in the germline V gene. Deletions cut 7 bases from V and 5 bases from J, with 11 bases between.

This clonotype is a singleton in its sample. J is TRBJ2-5 and V is TRBV2; the match to TRBD2 covers 10 bases. Germline V gene lookup returns CDR1 SNHLY and CDR2 FYNNEI. CDR3 length: 15 residues. After removal of 7 bases from V and 2 bases from J, the junction contained 7 bases not matched to a gene. The CDR3 loop reads CASKNPSGGQETQYF. The CDR3 bases are TGTGCCAGCAAGAATCCTAGCGGGGGACAAGAGACCCAGTACTTC.

This clonotype was seen ten or more times. The V call is TRBV20-1, the J call TRBJ1-1; 7 bases are a match to TRBD1. Germline lookup yields CDR1 DFQATT and CDR2 SNEGSKA (reference sequence). Losses at the gene ends were 2 bases for V and 0 bases for J; bases not matched to a gene: 6. The CDR3 is made up of 15 amino acids. CDR3 loop: CSARRDSRVNTEAFF. DNA of the CDR3: TGCAGTGCTAGAAGGGACAGCCGGGTGAACACTGAAGCTTTCTTT.

This clonotype was counted many times. The chain carries TRBV5-1 and TRBJ1-3, with D possibly TRBD1 on 5 matching bases. CDR1 is SGHRS, CDR2 YFSETQ, per germline. The CDR3 loop spans 15 amino acids. V gave up 4 bases and J gave up 0 bases, with 11 bases separating them. The CDR3 DNA reads TGCGCCAGCAGCCCCCAGGGAGGCTCTGGAAACACCATATATTTT. As protein: CASSPQGGSGNTIYF.

This clonotype was observed many times. This sequence joins TRBV7-9 and TRBJ2-1; unclear D gene. CDR1 is SEHNR, CDR2 FQNEAQ, per germline (reference sequence). The CDR3 extends over 12 amino acids. V was clipped by 2 bases and J by 8 bases, with 7 bases between them. The CDR3: CASSLRLDEQFF. In nucleotides, the CDR3 is TGTGCCAGCAGCTTAAGACTGGATGAGCAGTTCTTC.

This clonotype was seen at least ten times. The genes are TRBV29-1 and TRBJ2-1; 7 bases fit TRBD1. Germline CDR1 is SQVTM and CDR2 is ANQGSEA. CDR3 size: 14 residues. Unmatched junction bases numbered 9, after V lost 6 bases and J lost 4 bases. CDR3 loop: CSVKQGLAYNEQFF. The CDR3 DNA follows: TGCAGCGTCAAACAGGGGCTTGCGTACAATGAGCAGTTCTTC.